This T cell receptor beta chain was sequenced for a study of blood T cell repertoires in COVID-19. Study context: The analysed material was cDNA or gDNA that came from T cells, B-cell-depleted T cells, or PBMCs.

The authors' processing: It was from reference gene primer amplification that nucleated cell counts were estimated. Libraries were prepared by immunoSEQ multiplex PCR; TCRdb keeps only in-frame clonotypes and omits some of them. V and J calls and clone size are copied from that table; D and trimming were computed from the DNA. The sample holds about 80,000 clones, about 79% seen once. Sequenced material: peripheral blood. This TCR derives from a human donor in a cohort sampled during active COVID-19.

The CDR3 DNA reads as TGTGCCAGCAGCCCTCAGCCGGTGTCGGGGGACGAGCAGTACTTC. It codes for CASSPQPVSGDEQYF. The chain has TRBV9 and TRBJ2-7; a weak D match, TRBD2 (6 bases). CDR1 and CDR2 from the germline V gene are SGDLS and YYNGEE. The CDR3 is 15 amino acids. Trimming cost V 4 bases and J 5 bases, with 19 bases left between them.